Listed here are 30 T cell receptor beta chains from one sample, sequenced in a study of T cell repertoires in cytomegalovirus infection. The antigens of these receptors remain unknown. TCRdb independently ran MiXCR on the reads; one entry per CDR3 protein. The sample lists some 46,000 distinct CDR3 sequences, roughly 18% occurring once. The material sequenced was CD8+ T cells from cultured PBMCs, taken from culture after CMV antigen stimulation. These receptors originate from a human donor in good health (CMV status not recorded). Some clones in this sample may be carry-over from other donors' samples.

V and J are TRBV7-3 and TRBJ1-4; D is ambiguous. CDR1 is SGHTA and CDR2 is FQGTGA in the germline V gene. This CDR3 contains 15 residues. The V gene lost 3 bases and the J gene lost 3 bases, with 11 bases spanning the gap. The CDR3 is CASSFGWGANEKLFF. CDR3 coding DNA: TGTGCCAGCAGCTTTGGCTGGGGAGCTAATGAAAAACTGTTTTTT.

A note on this clonotype: Mismatch with germline at one junction end may stem from a read error. The rearrangement uses TRBV7-4 and TRBJ2-7; 10 bases are a match to TRBD2. The CDR3 runs to 15 residues. Germline CDR1 and CDR2: SGHVT and SQSDAQ. The CDR3 DNA is TGTGTCAGCAGCCCACAGACTAGCGGGCCCGGCGAGCAGTACTTC. Translation gives CVSSPQTSGPGEQYF.

The sample holds one count of this clonotype. A much larger clone differs by one base, so this may be a read error. The rearrangement uses TRBV12-3 or TRBV12-4 and TRBJ2-1; a possible D gene is TRBD2 (6 bases). The length of the CDR3 is 13 residues. The CDR3 sequence is CVSTGSSYNEQFF. In DNA, the CDR3 is TGTGTCAGTACCGGGAGCTCCTACAATGAGCAGTTCTTC.

This clonotype appeared many times. The rearrangement uses TRBV7-6 and TRBJ2-5, with unresolved D. The CDR3 runs 13 residues. In germline, CDR1 is SGHVS, CDR2 FNYEAQ. Trimming shortened V by 5 bases and J by 4 bases, and 11 bases separated the two germline ends. This CDR3 reads CASSIGPGETQYF. In DNA, the CDR3 is TGTGCCAGCAGCATTGGCCCAGGAGAGACCCAGTACTTC.

Comment on this clonotype: The CDR3 does not close with the conserved phenylalanine or tryptophan, likely indicating a read error. The rearrangement uses TRBV6-5 and TRBJ2-3, with 7 bases identical to TRBD1. The CDR3 extends over 14 amino acids. CDR1 is MNHEY and CDR2 is SVGAGI in the germline V gene. With V trimmed by 7 bases and J by 2 bases, 6 bases remained unmatched. CDR3 DNA sequence: TGTGCCAGCACACAGGGGTTTTTCACAGATACGCAGTATTAT. As protein: CASTQGFFTDTQYY.

This clonotype has only a few counts. The rearrangement links TRBV14 to TRBJ2-7; TRBD1 aligns across 8 bases. The CDR3 is 15 amino acids. Germline CDR1 SGHDN, CDR2 FVKESK. The junction had 2 bases not matched to a gene; V was cut back by 1 base and J by 0 bases. The CDR3 DNA reads TGTGCCAGCAGCCAAGGGACAGGGAGCTCCTACGAGCAGTACTTC. Its protein product is CASSQGTGSSYEQYF.

This clonotype was recorded many times. The CDR3 nucleotides are TGTGCCAGCAGCGCCTGGGACAGCCACTACGAGCAGTACTTC. Protein: CASSAWDSHYEQYF. The V and J genes are TRBV7-6 and TRBJ2-7; TRBD1 matches at 7 bases. Germline assignment: CDR1 SGHVS and CDR2 FNYEAQ. J lost 3 bases, V lost 5 bases, and 7 bases had no gene match. This CDR3 has 14 amino acids.

The chain recombines TRBV7-9 with TRBJ2-2; D unclear. Germline CDR1 SEHNR, CDR2 FQNEAQ (reference sequence). V lost 4 bases and J lost 2, with 17 bases in between. The CDR3 runs 17 residues. The CDR3, as DNA: TGTGCCAGCAGCTCCCCCAGAGGTGACCCTAACACCGGGGAGCTGTTTTTT. This translates into CASSSPRGDPNTGELFF.

A few counts support this clonotype. This chain links TRBV4-2 with TRBJ1-1, with D maybe TRBD1 (6 bases). Trimming left V 0 bases short and J 4 bases short, with 6 bases between. The CDR3 totals 13 residues. In germline, CDR1 is LGHNA, CDR2 YNFKEQ. In nucleotides, the CDR3 is TGTGCCAGCAGCCAAGAGGGGGCCACTGAAGCTTTCTTT. Its protein product is CASSQEGATEAFF.

This clonotype occurred many times. V and J are TRBV7-9 and TRBJ2-1, with D unclear. With 8 bases removed from V and 7 bases from J, the gap between germline ends came to 9 bases. CDR1 and CDR2 (germline): SEHNR, FQNEAQ (reference sequence). The CDR3 extends over 11 amino acids. The CDR3 sequence: CASLLSNEQFF. The CDR3 bases are TGTGCCAGCTTACTTTCGAATGAGCAGTTCTTC.

This clonotype was counted at least ten times. The chain joins TRBV12-5 to TRBJ1-6; TRBD1 aligns across 12 bases. V was pared by 5 bases and J by 11 bases, with 7 bases of the junction left unmatched. The germline V gene encodes CDR1 LGHNT and CDR2 FRNRAP. The CDR3 is 15 residues long. The CDR3: CASGAGQGASAPLHF. The CDR3 nucleotides are TGTGCTAGTGGTGCGGGACAGGGGGCTTCGGCACCCCTCCACTTT.

In this sample, this clonotype turned up a few times. The chain recombines TRBV30 with TRBJ1-1; D is possibly TRBD1 (5 bases). The CDR3 has 14 amino acids. The ends were cut back, 6 bases at V and 6 bases at J, with 20 bases in the middle. Germline CDR1 is GTSNPN and CDR2 is SVGIG (reference sequence). The CDR3 coding sequence is TGTGCCTGTCATGGGTTGGGGGTAAGGGCTGAAGCTTTCTTT. Amino acid sequence: CACHGLGVRAEAFF.

This clonotype was picked up a small number of times. The CDR3 loop is CASSTHTGSGEQYF. The DNA for the CDR3 is TGTGCCAGCAGCACCCATACAGGGTCGGGTGAGCAGTACTTC. The chain couples TRBV13 to TRBJ2-7; the D gene is possibly TRBD1 (6 bases). The V end lost 5 bases, the J end lost 7 bases, and 18 bases lay between the germline ends. CDR3 length: 14 residues. Germline loops: CDR1 PRHDT, CDR2 FYEKMQ (reference sequence).

V usage is TRBV30 and J usage is TRBJ1-1, with 8 nucleotides matching TRBD1. Germline CDR1 GTSNPN, CDR2 SVGIG (reference sequence). This CDR3 spans 12 amino acids. The V segment lost 3 bases and the J segment 7 bases; nucleotides outside the gene matches: 4. The CDR3 spells CAWSPTGVEAFF. The CDR3 region has the DNA TGTGCCTGGAGCCCGACAGGGGTTGAAGCTTTCTTT.

Many counts were recorded for this clonotype. The V call is TRBV11-2, the J call TRBJ2-7; the match to TRBD2 covers 8 bases. Per germline, CDR1 SGHAT and CDR2 FQNNGV. The CDR3 is 14 amino acids. Trimming at V came to 3 bases and at J to 7 bases, leaving 8 bases not matched to a gene. CDR3 bases: TGTGCCAGCAGCTTTTCCACTTTAGCGGGAGAGCAGTACTTC. It codes for CASSFSTLAGEQYF.

In this sample, this clonotype turned up many times. The chain joins TRBV6-2 or TRBV6-3 to TRBJ2-7; D not resolved. There are 12 residues in the CDR3. Trimming stripped 7 bases from V and 3 bases from J, with 10 bases between. Per the germline V gene, CDR1 is MNHEY and CDR2 is SVGEGT. CDR3 sequence reads: CASTADGYEQYF. The CDR3, as DNA: TGTGCCAGCACCGCCGACGGCTACGAGCAGTACTTC.

This clonotype has at least ten counts. The CDR3 loop is CASSYREMTTSGFSSYNEQFF. In DNA form, the CDR3 reads TGTGCCAGCAGTTACCGGGAAATGACGACTAGCGGGTTTTCTTCCTACAATGAGCAGTTCTTC. The chain uses TRBV6-2 or TRBV6-3 and TRBJ2-1, with 10 bases lining up with TRBD2. Germline V gene lookup returns CDR1 MNHEY and CDR2 SVGEGT. The ends lost 2 bases at V and 1 base at J; junction bases unmatched: 17. CDR3 length equals 21 residues.

This clonotype appeared many times. The chain employs TRBV9 and TRBJ2-5; D possibly corresponds to TRBD1 (5 bases). The V gene lost 0 bases and the J gene lost 1 base, with 7 bases spanning the gap. CDR3 length: 14 amino acids. CDR1 and CDR2 (germline): SGDLS, YYNGEE. The CDR3 nucleotides read TGTGCCAGCAGCGTAGGGGGCGTCCAAGAGACCCAGTACTTC. Translated, it gives CASSVGGVQETQYF.

There are many counts of this clonotype. The chain joins TRBV7-9 to TRBJ2-7; maybe TRBD2 (6 bases). Trimming removed 4 bases from V and 4 bases from J, with 14 bases in between. CDR1 SEHNR and CDR2 FQNEAQ come from the germline V gene (reference sequence). This CDR3 has 14 amino acids. The CDR3 loop is CASSYGGGIYEQYF. CDR3 in DNA: TGTGCCAGCAGCTACGGAGGCGGGATTTACGAGCAGTACTTC.

To note about this clonotype: One junction end disagrees with the germline gene, perhaps due to a read error. The genes are TRBV20-1 and TRBJ1-2; no reliable D call. The CDR3 spans 13 residues. In germline, CDR1 is DFQATT, CDR2 SNEGSKA (reference sequence). The CDR3 coding sequence is TGCAGTACTAGAGATCGAACGGGGAATGGCTACACCTTC. Translating gives CSTRDRTGNGYTF.

In its sample, this clonotype was seen many times. The chain links TRBV6-6 to TRBJ1-6; 8 nucleotides agree with TRBD1. The trim removed 4 bases at V and 10 bases at J, leaving 9 bases unmatched. Germline CDR1 MNHNY, CDR2 SVGAGI (reference sequence). The CDR3 is 15 amino acids. The CDR3 region has the DNA TGTGCCAGCAGTTGGGCGGACAGGGAAAGGTCACCCCTCCACTTT. Its protein is CASSWADRERSPLHF.

The chain uses TRBV11-2 and TRBJ2-3, with 7 bases fitting TRBD1. V shed 5 bases and J 2 bases; nucleotides not matched to a gene: 4. The CDR3 spans 14 residues. Germline V gene sequence: CDR1 SGHAT, CDR2 FQNNGV. CDR3 sequence (DNA): TGTGCCAGCAGCCCCGGGACAGTCACAGATACGCAGTATTTT. It yields the protein CASSPGTVTDTQYF.

The chain has TRBV6-2 or TRBV6-3 and TRBJ2-7; D is unresolved. In germline, CDR1 is MNHEY, CDR2 SVGEGT. V lost 5 bases to trimming and J lost 2 bases, with 13 bases between them. CDR3 length: 14 amino acids. CDR3 nucleotide sequence: TGTGCCAGCAGTAAATACGAAGTCGCCTACGAGCAGTACTTC. The encoded protein is CASSKYEVAYEQYF.

The chain recombines TRBV7-1 with TRBJ2-2; the D gene is possibly TRBD2 (6 bases). TRBV7-1 is identified as an open reading frame with a role that is uncertain. V was shortened by 7 bases and J by 5 bases, with 23 bases between the two germline ends. CDR3 size: 17 residues. The CDR3 nucleotides are TGTGCCAGCACCATCCCCCCCGTGCTAGCGAGTACCGGGGAGCTGTTTTTT. It yields the protein CASTIPPVLASTGELFF.

This clonotype has more than one count but fewer than ten. The rearrangement joins TRBV7-6 to TRBJ2-7; 9 nucleotides agree with TRBD1. Germline lookup yields CDR1 SGHVS and CDR2 FNYEAQ. The CDR3 has 14 residues. With 5 bases clipped from V and 4 bases from J, the junction kept 6 bases outside the gene matches. The CDR3 loop is CASSRGQGVYEQYF. In DNA, the CDR3 is TGTGCCAGCAGCCGGGGACAGGGCGTGTACGAGCAGTACTTC.

The rearrangement links TRBV5-1 to TRBJ2-1; no reliable D call. Trimming pared 2 bases from V and 9 bases from J, leaving 9 bases between. The germline V gene has CDR1 SGHRS and CDR2 YFSETQ. This CDR3 is 12 amino acids long. The CDR3 sequence: CASSFREREQFF. CDR3 sequence (DNA): TGCGCCAGCAGCTTCAGAGAGCGTGAGCAGTTCTTC. Combining the CDR3 with reference TRBV5-1 and TRBJ2-1 gives the whole variable domain KAGVTQTPRYLIKTRGQQVTLSCSPISGHRSVSWYQQTPGQGLQFLFEYFSETQRNKGNFPGRFSGRQFSNSRSEMNVSTLELGDSALYLCASSFREREQFFGPGTRLTVL.

This clonotype showed up many times. V and J are TRBV7-8 and TRBJ1-1; D is undetermined. The V end was cut by 0 bases, the J end by 7 bases, with 9 bases between. The CDR3 totals 13 residues. Germline V lookup: CDR1 SGHVS, CDR2 FQNEAQ. The CDR3 here is CASSLAPGIEAFF. The DNA for the CDR3 is TGTGCCAGCAGCTTAGCGCCAGGTATTGAAGCTTTCTTT.

The chain uses TRBV20-1 and TRBJ1-1; no definite D call. The CDR3 runs 13 residues. Germline CDR1 is DFQATT and CDR2 is SNEGSKA (reference sequence). The CDR3 here is CRGATSMNTEAFF. DNA of the CDR3: TGCAGGGGAGCTACATCCATGAACACTGAAGCTTTCTTT.

The chain recombines TRBV19 with TRBJ2-1, with 9 nucleotides matching TRBD2. CDR3 length equals 16 residues. The V and J ends lost 6 bases and 7 bases, in that order; junction bases with no gene match: 13. The germline V gene encodes CDR1 LNHDA and CDR2 SQIVND (reference sequence). CDR3 sequence reads: CASSPVRGGADNEQFF. In DNA form, the CDR3 reads TGTGCCAGTAGCCCGGTGCGGGGGGGCGCCGATAATGAGCAGTTCTTC.

The chain recombines TRBV28 with TRBJ2-5; D is possibly TRBD2 (6 bases). CDR1 and CDR2 from the germline V gene are MDHEN and SYDVKM. Trimming took off 8 bases at V and 4 bases at J, with 23 bases between the two ends. This CDR3 spans 16 amino acids. DNA of the CDR3: TGTGCCAGCCGGCTGCCGGGAGCGGAGGGGCGAGAGACCCAGTACTTC. Residues: CASRLPGAEGRETQYF.